The following is a T cell receptor (beta chain) sequence with its context. This clonotype was observed at least ten times. The specificity of this receptor is unknown. Within one base of it there is no much larger clone, and no base qualities were kept. Interpreted using the paper, the treatment or condition label stands for: live attenuated yellow fever vaccine strain. A standard Ficoll-Paque protocol was used to isolate PBMCs from peripheral blood. CD4 and CD8 T-cell fractions were isolated with Dynabeads CD4 and CD8 positive selection kits. TriZol was used to extract RNA from bulk PBMCs, CD4 and CD8 fractions, and dextramer-positive and dextramer-negative fractions. These data belong to a study of T cells after yellow fever vaccination (dated by TCRdb to the late 2010s). Regarding the research as a whole: The SMART-Seq v4 Ultra Low Input RNA kit was used to prepare libraries from fractions with low cell numbers. To follow T-cell clones before and after primary and booster YFV17D yellow fever vaccination, bulk TCR alpha and beta repertoires were sequenced over time. Two healthy male donors made up the cohort, one aged 18 to 30 years and the other aged 30 to 40 years. Blood was drawn at multiple timepoints before and after primary and secondary immunization, with bulk PBMC replicates and cell subsets isolated.

Study-wide conclusions, independent of this receptor: After the booster, most clones that had expanded after primary vaccination were detected again (roughly 96% of CD4 and more than 85% of CD8), suggesting broad maintenance of memory. A small share of clonotypes occurred in both CD4 and CD8 compartments, likely arising from convergent recombination. Compared with the primary T-cell response, the secondary T-cell response was faster but weaker, reaching its peak on day 5 rather than on day 15. Computational filtering was required because FACS-sorted repertoires could contain abundant contaminating clonotypes from the bulk population. Because the study included only a couple of donors, the extent to which the findings can be generalized is limited.

As encoded in the germline V gene, CDR1 is LGHNA while CDR2 is YNFKEQ. The CDR3 numbers 14 residues from cysteine through phenylalanine. This entry keeps only the CDR3 DNA: 42 bases, framed from base 1. V lost 1 base and J lost 10 bases, and the count of bases not matched to a germline gene is 3. TCR cDNA was made using 5'RACE template switching, a step that added a universal primer site and unique molecular identifiers. cDNA synthesis was primed from both the TCR alpha and TCR beta constant segments. Library amplification used two PCR steps, and the second PCR step added sample barcodes and sequencing adapters. Libraries were sequenced on Illumina HiSeq 2500 (2x100 bp) or NovaSeq (2x150 bp). The paper's processing steps were these. Reads were demultiplexed and collapsed into UMI consensus sequences with MIGEC, and V(D)J alignment was performed with MiXCR. Vaccine-responding clonotypes were defined with edgeR using replicate PBMC samples, requiring FDR below 0.01 and a log2 fold change above 5 up to day 15. Each bulk clonotype was labeled CD4 or CD8 based on which sequenced repertoire, CD4 or CD8, contained the clonotype at higher abundance. TCRdb's own reprocessing of the public reads used fastp at Q25 and MiXCR and kept productive beta chains. Records with the same CDR3 protein are collapsed into one entry carrying the most frequent genes and DNA. TCRdb, not the original authors, processed these V and J calls. The sample table holds tens of thousands of distinct CDR3 sequences, of which 7% to 9% were seen once. 28% of the sample belongs to the ten largest clones.

Sequencing used CD8+ T cells sorted from PBMCs, obtained less than 18 days after the first yellow fever vaccination. The chain is assembled from TRBV4-2 and TRBJ2-1; 11 of the junction bases match TRBD1. The TCR was taken from a man younger than 30 who received the YFV17D yellow fever vaccine. The CDR3 protein sequence reads: CASSQGTGGYEQFF. The nucleotide sequence reads TGTGCCAGCAGCCAAGGGACAGGGGGCTACGAGCAGTTCTTC.